The present entry profiles one TCR beta chain with its context. Its antigen target is currently unknown. Base qualities are not provided; no much larger clone lies one nucleotide away. The data belong to a study of TIL therapy for anti-PD-1-resistant metastatic lung cancer (dated by TCRdb to the early 2020s). About the full investigation: Tumors were harvested before any PD-1/PD-L1 blockade; patients then received nivolumab, and those progressing received lymphodepletion, expanded TIL infusion and IL-2. A median non-synonymous tumor mutation burden of under 1.9 mutations per megabase was determined across the cohort by whole-exome sequencing. Most of the cohort had lung adenocarcinoma, a handful of tumors were EGFR-mutant and two were ALK-rearranged, and half of the patients were current or former smokers. Enrolled patients had a median age of around 51 years (range about 38-85) and a median tumor PD-L1 proportion score of roughly 6%. Clonotypes were tracked across tumor, expanded TIL product and serial blood samples by T cell receptor beta sequencing of tumor and peripheral blood. What the authors observed across the whole study: The cohort was highly selected, with more treatment-naive, never-smoker and oncogene-addicted patients than typical, limiting generalizability. The study protocol defined all tumor marker inferences as exploratory. The baseline peripheral repertoire was partially replaced by infused TIL clonotypes, which then decayed over months, and no apparent association between persistence and response was found.

The CDR3 measures 14 amino acids from cysteine to phenylalanine. The DNA shown is the 42-base CDR3, in frame from base 1. Trimming costs V 2 bases and J 6 bases, and their ends lie 13 bases apart. CDR1 and CDR2 were assigned from the germline V gene (reference sequence) as SEHNR and FQNEAQ. TCR beta CDR3 regions were amplified from genomic DNA with the immunoSEQ v3 hsTCRB kit using bias-controlled multiplex PCR. TCR libraries were sequenced on an Illumina NextSeq 500 to 1.5 million to 2.5 million read pairs for survey level or 5-6 million for deep level. From the authors' description of their analysis: V, D and J genes were assigned, non-productive sequences were removed, and clonality was reported by immunoSEQ Analyzer software. Repertoires were compared using productive Simpson clonality and Morisita overlap index of productive TRB rearrangements between infused TIL and blood. Absolute clonotype counts in blood were estimated by multiplying the lymphocyte count by the CD3+ fraction and by the productive frequency of the clone. This is the immuneACCESS table as TCRdb keeps it, with only in-frame sequences that have V and J called. A part of the clones is gone; compared with another copy, unresolved V genes explain less than half, and the rest is unexplained. V, J and clone size are those of that table, while D and trimming were read from the DNA. The sample table holds just under 60,000 clones, of which 55% to 75% were seen once. The ten biggest clones cover over 6.5% of the sample.

In light of the paper, this sample's time point label describes: pre-treatment sample, taken before nivolumab and TIL therapy. Adults with stage 4 NSCLC were enrolled in a dual-center phase I trial from October 2017 to January 2020. Samples were obtained from a single-arm, open-label phase I trial in which tumor-infiltrating lymphocyte therapy with nivolumab was evaluated in advanced non-small cell lung cancer. Blood mononuclear cells from EDTA tubes were isolated by Ficoll gradient, snap-frozen as pellets, and DNA was extracted with a Qiagen mini-prep kit. The chain links TRBV7-9 with TRBJ1-2, and perhaps TRBD1 as D gene, on 5 matching bases. This material consisted of blood, taken at baseline. The receptor comes from a person aged 25 to 80 with non-small cell lung cancer. The bases are TGTGCCAGCAGCTTACAGGGCAATAGCAATGGCTACACCTTC. Its amino acids are CASSLQGNSNGYTF.